This T cell receptor beta chain was recorded in a study of cytomegalovirus exposure and HLA in healthy donors. Overall study context: A prior analysis found more than 90 million unique TCR beta sequences from 150 million to 200 million T cells.

Trimming cost V 3 bases and J 2 bases, with 10 bases left between them. CDR3 size: 14 residues. Germline V gene lookup returns CDR1 SGHTA and CDR2 FQGNSA. 60 Vbeta and 13 Jbeta primers were used in PCR. TCRdb's copy holds only in-frame clones and misses some; the assay was immunoSEQ multiplex PCR. Of around 200,000 clones listed, about 81% are singletons. To note about this clone: The antigen is undetermined.

Notes on the study in general: Later analysis found that TCR beta chains associated with HLA were more clonally expanded than other, equally common chains. 16,951 TCR beta sequences were associated with HLA alleles at 0.05 false discovery rate in a later analysis. Available immune exposure information covered CMV serostatus only.

The genes are TRBV7-2 and TRBJ1-2; D may be TRBD1 (6 bases). The sequencing sample was made of PBMCs. The receptor was isolated from a man under 40 in good health and CMV-seropositive. The CDR3 here is CASSLWGQNYGYTF. CDR3 sequence (DNA): TGTGCCAGCAGCTTGTGGGGGCAGAACTATGGCTACACCTTC. Full variable domain (rest looked up from reference TRBV7-2 and TRBJ1-2): GAGVSQSPSNKVTEKGKDVELRCDPISGHTALYWYRQSLGQGLEFLIYFQGNSAPDKSGLPSDRFSAERTGGSVSTLTIQRTQQEDSAVYLCASSLWGQNYGYTFGSGTRLTVV.